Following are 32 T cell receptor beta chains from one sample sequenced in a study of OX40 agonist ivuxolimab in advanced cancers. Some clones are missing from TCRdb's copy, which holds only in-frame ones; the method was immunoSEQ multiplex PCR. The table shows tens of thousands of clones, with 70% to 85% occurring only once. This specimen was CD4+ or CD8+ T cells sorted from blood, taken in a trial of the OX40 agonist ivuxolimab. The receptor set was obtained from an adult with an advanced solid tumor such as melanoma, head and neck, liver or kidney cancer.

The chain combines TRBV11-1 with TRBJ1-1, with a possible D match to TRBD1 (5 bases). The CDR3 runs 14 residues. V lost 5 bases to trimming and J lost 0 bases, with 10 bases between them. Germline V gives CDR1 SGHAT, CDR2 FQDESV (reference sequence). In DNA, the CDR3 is TGTGCCAGCAGCCTGGGACGGATGAACACTGAAGCTTTCTTT. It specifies CASSLGRMNTEAFF. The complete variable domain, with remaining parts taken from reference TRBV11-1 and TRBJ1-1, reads EAEVAQSPRYKITEKSQAVAFWCDPISGHATLYWYRQILGQGPELLVQFQDESVVDDSQLPKDRFSAERLKGVDSTLKIQPAELGDSAMYLCASSLGRMNTEAFFGQGTRLTVV.

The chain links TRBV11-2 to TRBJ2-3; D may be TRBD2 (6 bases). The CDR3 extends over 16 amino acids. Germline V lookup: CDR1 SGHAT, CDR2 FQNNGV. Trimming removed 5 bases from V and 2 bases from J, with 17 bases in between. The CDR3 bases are TGTGCCAGCAGCGTTCGGGACTTTTTTTCCACAGATACGCAGTATTTT. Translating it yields CASSVRDFFSTDTQYF.

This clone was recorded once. The CDR3 DNA sequence: TGTGCCAGCAGCGGGACAGGGGGAGACCCTTATGGCTACACCTTC. The encoded protein is CASSGTGGDPYGYTF. The chain couples TRBV5-5 to TRBJ1-2, with TRBD1 matching 11 bases. Germline V gene sequence: CDR1 SGHKS, CDR2 YYEKEE (reference sequence). V shed 4 bases and J 5 bases; nucleotides not matched to a gene: 7. The CDR3 spans 15 residues. The full variable domain, rest sourced from reference TRBV5-5 and TRBJ1-2, is DAGVTQSPTHLIKTRGQQVTLRCSPISGHKSVSWYQQVLGQGPQFIFQYYEKEERGRGNFPDRFSARQFPNYSSELNVNALLLGDSALYLCASSGTGGDPYGYTFGSGTRLTVV.

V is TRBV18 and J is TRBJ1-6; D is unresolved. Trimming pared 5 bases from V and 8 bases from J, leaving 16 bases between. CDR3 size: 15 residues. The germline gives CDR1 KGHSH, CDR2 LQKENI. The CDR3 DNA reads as TGTGCCAGCTCATCAGCTCCCCACCTAGATTCACCCCTCCACTTT. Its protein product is CASSSAPHLDSPLHF.

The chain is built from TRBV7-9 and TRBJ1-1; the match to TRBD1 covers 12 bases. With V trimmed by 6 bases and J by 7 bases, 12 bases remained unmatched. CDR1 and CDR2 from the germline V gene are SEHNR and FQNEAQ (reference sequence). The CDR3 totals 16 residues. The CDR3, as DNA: TGTGCCAGCAGTCGCCGGGACAGGGGGCGGGAGGGTGAAGCTTTCTTT. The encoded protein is CASSRRDRGREGEAFF.

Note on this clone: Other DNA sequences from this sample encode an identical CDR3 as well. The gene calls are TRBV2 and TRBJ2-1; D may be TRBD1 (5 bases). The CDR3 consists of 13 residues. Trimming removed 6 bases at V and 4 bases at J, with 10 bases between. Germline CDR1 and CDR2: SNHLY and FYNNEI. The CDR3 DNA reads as TGTGCCAGCAGCCTAGGGGCTTACAATGAGCAGTTCTTC. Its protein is CASSLGAYNEQFF.

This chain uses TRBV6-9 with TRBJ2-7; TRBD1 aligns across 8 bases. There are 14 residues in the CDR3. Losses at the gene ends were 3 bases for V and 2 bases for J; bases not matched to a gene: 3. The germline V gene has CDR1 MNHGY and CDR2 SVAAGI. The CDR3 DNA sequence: TGTGCCAGCAGTTACCTGACAGGGGCCTACGAGCAGTACTTC. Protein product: CASSYLTGAYEQYF.

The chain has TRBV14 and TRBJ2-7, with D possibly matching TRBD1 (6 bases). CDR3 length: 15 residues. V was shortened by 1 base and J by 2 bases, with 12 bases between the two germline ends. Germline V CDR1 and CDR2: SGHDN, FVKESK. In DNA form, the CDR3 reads TGTGCCAGCAGCCAAGGGATAGGGGGAGCCTACGAGCAGTACTTC. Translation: CASSQGIGGAYEQYF.

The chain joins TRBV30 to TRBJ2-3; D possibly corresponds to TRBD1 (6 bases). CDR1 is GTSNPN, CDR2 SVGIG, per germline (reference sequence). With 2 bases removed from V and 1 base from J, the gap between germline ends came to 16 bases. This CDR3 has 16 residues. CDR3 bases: TGTGCCTGGAGTTTTATACGAGGGGGAGGCACAGATACGCAGTATTTT. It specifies CAWSFIRGGGTDTQYF.

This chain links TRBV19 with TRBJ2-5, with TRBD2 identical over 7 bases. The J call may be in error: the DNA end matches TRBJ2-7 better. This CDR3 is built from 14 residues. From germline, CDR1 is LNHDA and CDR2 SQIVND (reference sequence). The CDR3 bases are TGTGCCAGTAGTTTTAGCGGGCGTTCCTACGAGCAGTACTTC. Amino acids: CASSFSGRSYEQYF.

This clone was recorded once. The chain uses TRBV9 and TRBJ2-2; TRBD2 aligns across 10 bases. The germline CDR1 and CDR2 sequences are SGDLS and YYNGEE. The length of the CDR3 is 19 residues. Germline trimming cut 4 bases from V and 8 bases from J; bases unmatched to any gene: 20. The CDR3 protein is CASSPRHITSGVRRGELFF. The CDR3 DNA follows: TGTGCCAGCAGCCCCCGCCATATTACTAGCGGGGTTAGGCGGGGGGAGCTGTTTTTT.

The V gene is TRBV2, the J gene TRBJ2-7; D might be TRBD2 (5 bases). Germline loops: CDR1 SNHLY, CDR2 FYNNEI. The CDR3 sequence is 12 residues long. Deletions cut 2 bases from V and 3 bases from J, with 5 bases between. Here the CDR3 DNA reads TGTGCCAGCAGTGAACGGGGCTACGAGCAGTACTTC. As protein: CASSERGYEQYF. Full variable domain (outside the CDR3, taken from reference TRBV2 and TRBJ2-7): EPEVTQTPSHQVTQMGQEVILRCVPISNHLYFYWYRQILGQKVEFLVSFYNNEISEKSEIFDDQFSVERPDGSNFTLKIRSTKLEDSAMYFCASSERGYEQYFGPGTRLTVT.

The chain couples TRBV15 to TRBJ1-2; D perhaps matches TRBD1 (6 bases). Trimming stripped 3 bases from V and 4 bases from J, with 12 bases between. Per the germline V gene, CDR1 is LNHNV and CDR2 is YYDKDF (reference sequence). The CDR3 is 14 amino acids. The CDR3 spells CATSSRQEIYGYTF. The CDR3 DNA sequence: TGTGCCACCAGCAGTCGACAGGAAATCTATGGCTACACCTTC.

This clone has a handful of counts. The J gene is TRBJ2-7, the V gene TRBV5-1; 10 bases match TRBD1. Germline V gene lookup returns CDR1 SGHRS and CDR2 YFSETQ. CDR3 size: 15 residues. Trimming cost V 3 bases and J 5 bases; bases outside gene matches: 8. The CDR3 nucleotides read TGCGCCAGCAGCTCCGGGACAGGGGCATCGGACGAGCAGTACTTC. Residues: CASSSGTGASDEQYF.

The CDR3 bases are TGTGCCATCAGTGAGGACGGCGTCCAGCCCCAGCATTTT. Amino acid sequence: CAISEDGVQPQHF. J is TRBJ1-5 and V is TRBV10-3; no reliable D call. Trimming shortened V by 2 bases and J by 7 bases, and 9 bases separated the two germline ends. The CDR3 consists of 13 residues. CDR1 is ENHRY and CDR2 is SYGVKD in the germline V gene.

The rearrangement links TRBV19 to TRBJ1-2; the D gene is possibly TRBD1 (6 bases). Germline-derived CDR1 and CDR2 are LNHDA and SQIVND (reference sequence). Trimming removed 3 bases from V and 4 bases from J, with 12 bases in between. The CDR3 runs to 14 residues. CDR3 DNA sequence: TGTGCCAGTAGTATGGCACCAGGGGTCTATGGCTACACCTTC. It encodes CASSMAPGVYGYTF.

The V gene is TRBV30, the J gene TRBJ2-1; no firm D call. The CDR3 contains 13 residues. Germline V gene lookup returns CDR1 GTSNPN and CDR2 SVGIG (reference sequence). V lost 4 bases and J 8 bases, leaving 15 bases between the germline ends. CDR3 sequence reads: CAWTKHNIHEQFF. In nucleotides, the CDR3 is TGTGCCTGGACGAAACATAATATCCATGAGCAGTTCTTC.

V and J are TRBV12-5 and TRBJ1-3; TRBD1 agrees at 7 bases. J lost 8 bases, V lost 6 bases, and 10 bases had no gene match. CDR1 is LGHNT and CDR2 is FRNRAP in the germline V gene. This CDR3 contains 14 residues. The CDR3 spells CASGLGTALDTIYF. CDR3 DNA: TGTGCTAGTGGCCTAGGGACAGCCCTGGACACCATATATTTT.

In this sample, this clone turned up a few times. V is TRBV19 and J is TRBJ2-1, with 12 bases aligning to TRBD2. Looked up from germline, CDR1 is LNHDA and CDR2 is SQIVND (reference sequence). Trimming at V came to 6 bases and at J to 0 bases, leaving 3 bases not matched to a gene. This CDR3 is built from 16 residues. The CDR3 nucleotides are TGTGCCAGTAGGTCACTAGCGGGGGGCTCCTACAATGAGCAGTTCTTC. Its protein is CASRSLAGGSYNEQFF.

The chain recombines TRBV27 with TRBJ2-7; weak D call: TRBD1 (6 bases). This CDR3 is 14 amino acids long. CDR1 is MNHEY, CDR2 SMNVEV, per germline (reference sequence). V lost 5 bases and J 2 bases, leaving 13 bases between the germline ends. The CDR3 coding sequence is TGTGCCAGCAGTCTCGGGACATCGACCTACGAGCAGTACTTC. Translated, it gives CASSLGTSTYEQYF.

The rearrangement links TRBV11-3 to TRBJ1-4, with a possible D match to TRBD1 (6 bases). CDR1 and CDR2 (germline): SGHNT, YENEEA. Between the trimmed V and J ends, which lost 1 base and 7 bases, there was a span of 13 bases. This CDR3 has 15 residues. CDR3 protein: CASSLGGQFSEKLFF. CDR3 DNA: TGTGCCAGCAGCTTAGGAGGACAGTTTAGTGAAAAACTGTTTTTT.

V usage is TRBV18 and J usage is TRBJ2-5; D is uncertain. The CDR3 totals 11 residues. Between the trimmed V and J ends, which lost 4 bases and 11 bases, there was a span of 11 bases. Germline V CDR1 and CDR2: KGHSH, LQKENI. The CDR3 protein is CASSLSEEQYF. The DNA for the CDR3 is TGTGCCAGCTCACTCTCGGAAGAGCAGTACTTC.

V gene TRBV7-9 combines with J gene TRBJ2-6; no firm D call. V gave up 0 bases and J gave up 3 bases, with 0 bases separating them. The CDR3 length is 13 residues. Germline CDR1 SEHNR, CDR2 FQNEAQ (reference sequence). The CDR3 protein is CASSLAGANVLTF. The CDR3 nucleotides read TGTGCCAGCAGCTTAGCTGGGGCCAACGTCCTGACTTTC.

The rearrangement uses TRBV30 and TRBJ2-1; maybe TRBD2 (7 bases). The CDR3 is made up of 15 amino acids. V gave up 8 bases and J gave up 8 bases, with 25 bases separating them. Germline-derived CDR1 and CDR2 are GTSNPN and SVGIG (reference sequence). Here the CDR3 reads CAGGPGLAEADEQFF. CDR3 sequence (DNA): TGTGCCGGGGGCCCCGGGCTAGCGGAGGCAGATGAGCAGTTCTTC.

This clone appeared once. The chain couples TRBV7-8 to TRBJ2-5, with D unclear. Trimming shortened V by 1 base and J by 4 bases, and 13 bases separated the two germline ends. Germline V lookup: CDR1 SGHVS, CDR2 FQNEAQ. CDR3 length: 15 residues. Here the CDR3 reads CASSLEAISVETQYF. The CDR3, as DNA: TGTGCCAGCAGCTTAGAGGCGATCTCCGTAGAGACCCAGTACTTC.

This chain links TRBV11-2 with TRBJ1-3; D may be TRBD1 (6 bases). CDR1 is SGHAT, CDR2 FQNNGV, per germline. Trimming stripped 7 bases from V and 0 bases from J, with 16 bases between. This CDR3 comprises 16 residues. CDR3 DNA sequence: TGTGCCAGCACCCACTCGACAGGCCCCTCTGGAAACACCATATATTTT. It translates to CASTHSTGPSGNTIYF.

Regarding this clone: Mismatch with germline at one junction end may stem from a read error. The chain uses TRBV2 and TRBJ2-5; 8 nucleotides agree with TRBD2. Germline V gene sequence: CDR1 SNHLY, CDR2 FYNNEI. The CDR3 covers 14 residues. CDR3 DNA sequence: TGTGCCAGCAGCGAAGTAGCGGGGAAAGAGACCCAGTACTTC. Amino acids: CASSEVAGKETQYF. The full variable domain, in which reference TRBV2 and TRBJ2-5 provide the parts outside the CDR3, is EPEVTQTPSHQVTQMGQEVILRCVPISNHLYFYWYRQILGQKVEFLVSFYNNEISEKSEIFDDQFSVERPDGSNFTLKIRSTKLEDSAMYFCASSEVAGKETQYFGPGTRLLVL.

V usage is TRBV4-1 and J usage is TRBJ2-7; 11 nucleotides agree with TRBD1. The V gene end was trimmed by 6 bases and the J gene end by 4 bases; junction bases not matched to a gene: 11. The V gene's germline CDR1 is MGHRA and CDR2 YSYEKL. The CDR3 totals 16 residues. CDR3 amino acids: CASSRATGTGGYEQYF. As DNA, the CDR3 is TGCGCCAGCAGTCGAGCCACCGGGACAGGGGGTTACGAGCAGTACTTC.

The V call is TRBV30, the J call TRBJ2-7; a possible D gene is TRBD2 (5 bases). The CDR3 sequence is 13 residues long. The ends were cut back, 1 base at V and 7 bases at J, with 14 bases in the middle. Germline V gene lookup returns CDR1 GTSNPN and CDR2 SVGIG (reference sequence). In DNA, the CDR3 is TGTGCCTGGAGTGGAGGGAACGTTCGGGAGCAGTACTTC. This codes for CAWSGGNVREQYF.

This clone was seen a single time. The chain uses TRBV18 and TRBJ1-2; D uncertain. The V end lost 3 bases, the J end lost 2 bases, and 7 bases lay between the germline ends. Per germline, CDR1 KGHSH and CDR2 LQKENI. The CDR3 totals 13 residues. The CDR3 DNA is TGTGCCAGCTCACCCGTCACAAACTATGGCTACACCTTC. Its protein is CASSPVTNYGYTF. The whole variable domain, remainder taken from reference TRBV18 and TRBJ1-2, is NAGVMQNPRHLVRRRGQEARLRCSPMKGHSHVYWYRQLPEEGLKFMVYLQKENIIDESGMPKERFSAEFPKEGPSILRIQQVVRGDSAAYFCASSPVTNYGYTFGSGTRLTVV.

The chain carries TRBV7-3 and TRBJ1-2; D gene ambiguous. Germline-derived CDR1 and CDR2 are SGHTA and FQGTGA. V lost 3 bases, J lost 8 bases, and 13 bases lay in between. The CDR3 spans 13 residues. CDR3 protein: CASSFPGGKGYTF. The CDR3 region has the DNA TGTGCCAGCAGCTTTCCGGGAGGGAAGGGCTACACCTTC.

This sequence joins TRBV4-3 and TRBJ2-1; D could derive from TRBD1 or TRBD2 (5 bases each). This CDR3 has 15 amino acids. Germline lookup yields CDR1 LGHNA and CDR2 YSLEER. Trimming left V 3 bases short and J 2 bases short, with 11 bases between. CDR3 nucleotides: TGCGCCAGCAGCCATCAAGGGGAGACCTACAATGAGCAGTTCTTC. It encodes CASSHQGETYNEQFF.